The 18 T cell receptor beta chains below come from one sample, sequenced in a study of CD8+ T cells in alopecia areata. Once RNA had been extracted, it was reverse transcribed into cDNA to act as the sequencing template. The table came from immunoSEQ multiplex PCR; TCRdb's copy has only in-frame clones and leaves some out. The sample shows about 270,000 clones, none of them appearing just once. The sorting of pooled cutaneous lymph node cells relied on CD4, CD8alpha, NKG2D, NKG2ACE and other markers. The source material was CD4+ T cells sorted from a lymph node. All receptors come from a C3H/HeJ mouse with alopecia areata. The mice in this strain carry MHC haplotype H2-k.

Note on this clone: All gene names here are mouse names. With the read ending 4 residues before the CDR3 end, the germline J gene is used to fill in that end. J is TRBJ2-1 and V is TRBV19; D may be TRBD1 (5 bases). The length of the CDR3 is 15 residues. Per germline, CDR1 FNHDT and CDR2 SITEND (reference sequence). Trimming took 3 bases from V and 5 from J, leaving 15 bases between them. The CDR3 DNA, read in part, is TGTGCCAGCAGTAAGCAGGGTCGAATCGATGCT. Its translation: CASSKQGRIDA. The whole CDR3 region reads CASSKQGRIDAEQFF.

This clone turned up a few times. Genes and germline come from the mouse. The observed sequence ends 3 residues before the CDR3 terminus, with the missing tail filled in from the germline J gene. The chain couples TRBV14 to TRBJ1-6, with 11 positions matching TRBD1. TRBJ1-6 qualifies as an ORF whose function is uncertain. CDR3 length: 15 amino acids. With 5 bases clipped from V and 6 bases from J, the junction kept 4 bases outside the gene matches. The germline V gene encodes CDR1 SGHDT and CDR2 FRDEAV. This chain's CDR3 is CASSPGTGGNSPLYF. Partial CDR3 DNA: TGTGCCAGCAGCCCCGGGACAGGGGGTAATTCGCCC.

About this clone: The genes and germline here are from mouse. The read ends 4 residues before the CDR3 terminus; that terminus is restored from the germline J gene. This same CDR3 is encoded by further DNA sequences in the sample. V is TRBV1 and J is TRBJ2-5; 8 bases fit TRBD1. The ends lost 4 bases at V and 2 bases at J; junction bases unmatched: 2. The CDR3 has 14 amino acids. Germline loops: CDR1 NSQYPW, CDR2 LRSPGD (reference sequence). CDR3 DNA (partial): TGCACCTGCAGTGGGGGGACAGGCCAAGAC. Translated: CTCSGGTGQD. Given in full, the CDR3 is CTCSGGTGQDTQYF.

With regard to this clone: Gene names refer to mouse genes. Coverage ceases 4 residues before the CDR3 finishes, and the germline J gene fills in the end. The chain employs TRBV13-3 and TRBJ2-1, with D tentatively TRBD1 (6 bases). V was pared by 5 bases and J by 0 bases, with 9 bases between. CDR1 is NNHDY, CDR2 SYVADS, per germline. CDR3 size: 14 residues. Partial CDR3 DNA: TGTGCCAGCAGCCTCAGGGGTAACTATGCT. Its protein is CASSLRGNYA. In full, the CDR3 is CASSLRGNYAEQFF.

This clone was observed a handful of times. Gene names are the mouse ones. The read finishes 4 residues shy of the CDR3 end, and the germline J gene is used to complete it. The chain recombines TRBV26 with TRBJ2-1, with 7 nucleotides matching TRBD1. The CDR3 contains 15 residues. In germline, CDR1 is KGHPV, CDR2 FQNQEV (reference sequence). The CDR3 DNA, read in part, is TGTGCCAGCAGTCTGTCGAGACAGGGACGAGCT. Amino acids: CASSLSRQGRA. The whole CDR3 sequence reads CASSLSRQGRAEQFF.

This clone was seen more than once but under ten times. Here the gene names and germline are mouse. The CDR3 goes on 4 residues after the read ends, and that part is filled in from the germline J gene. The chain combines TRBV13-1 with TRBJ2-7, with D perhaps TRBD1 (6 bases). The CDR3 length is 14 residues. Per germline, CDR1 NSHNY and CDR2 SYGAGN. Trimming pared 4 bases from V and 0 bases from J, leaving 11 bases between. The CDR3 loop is CASSPDRSSYEQYF. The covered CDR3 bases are TGTGCCAGCAGTCCCGACAGGAGCTCCTAT.

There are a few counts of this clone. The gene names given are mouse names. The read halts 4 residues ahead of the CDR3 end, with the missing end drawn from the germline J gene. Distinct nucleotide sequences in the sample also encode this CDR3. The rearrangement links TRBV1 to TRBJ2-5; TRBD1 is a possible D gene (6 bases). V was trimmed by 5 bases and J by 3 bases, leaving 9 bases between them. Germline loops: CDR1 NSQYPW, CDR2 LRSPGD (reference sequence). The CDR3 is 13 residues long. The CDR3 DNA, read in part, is TGCACCTGCAGTCCGGGACAACAAGAC. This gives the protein CTCSPGQQD. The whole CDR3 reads CTCSPGQQDTQYF.

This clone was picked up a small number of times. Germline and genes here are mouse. The CDR3 bases that were read are TGTGCCAGCAGGGCCGCCGGGACAGGGGGCTCCCAAAAC. This translates into CASRAAGTGGSQN. The CDR3 as a whole reads CASRAAGTGGSQNTLYF. The rearrangement joins TRBV13-1 to TRBJ2-4, with 12 nucleotides matching TRBD1. The observed sequence ends 4 residues before the CDR3 terminus, with the missing tail filled in from the germline J gene. CDR1 is NSHNY, CDR2 SYGAGN, per germline. Trimming removed 5 bases from V and 3 bases from J; junction bases left unmatched: 10. CDR3 length equals 17 residues.

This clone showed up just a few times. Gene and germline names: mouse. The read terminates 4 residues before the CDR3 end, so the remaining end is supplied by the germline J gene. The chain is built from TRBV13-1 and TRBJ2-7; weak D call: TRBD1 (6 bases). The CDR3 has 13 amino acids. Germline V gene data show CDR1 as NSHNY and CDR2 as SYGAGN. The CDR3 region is CASSDRGSHEQYF. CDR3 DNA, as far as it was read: TGTGCCAGCAGTGACAGGGGTAGCCAT.

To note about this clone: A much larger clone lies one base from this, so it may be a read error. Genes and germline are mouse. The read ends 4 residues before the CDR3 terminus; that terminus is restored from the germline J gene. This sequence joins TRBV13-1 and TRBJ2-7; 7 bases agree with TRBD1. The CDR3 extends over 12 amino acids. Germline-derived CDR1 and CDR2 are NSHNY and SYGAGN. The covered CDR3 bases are TGTGCCAGCAGTCCCGACAGGGAT. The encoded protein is CASSPDRD. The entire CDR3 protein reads CASSPDRDEQYF.

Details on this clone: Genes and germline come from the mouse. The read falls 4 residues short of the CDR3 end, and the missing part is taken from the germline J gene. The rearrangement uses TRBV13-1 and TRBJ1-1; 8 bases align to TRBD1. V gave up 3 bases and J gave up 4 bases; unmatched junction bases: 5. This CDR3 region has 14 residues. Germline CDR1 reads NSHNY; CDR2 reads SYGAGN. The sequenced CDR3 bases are TGTGCCAGCAGTGGGACAGGGAGGATCACA. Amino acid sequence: CASSGTGRIT. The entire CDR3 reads CASSGTGRITEVFF.

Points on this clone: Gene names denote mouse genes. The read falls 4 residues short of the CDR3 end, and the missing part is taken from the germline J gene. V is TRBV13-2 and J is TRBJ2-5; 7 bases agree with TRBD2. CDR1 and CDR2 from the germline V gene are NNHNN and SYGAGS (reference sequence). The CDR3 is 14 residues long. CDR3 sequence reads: CASGDYGGRDTQYF. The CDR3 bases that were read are TGTGCCAGCGGTGATTATGGGGGGAGGGAC.

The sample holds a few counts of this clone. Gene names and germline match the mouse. The CDR3 is CTCSADSRDNSPLYF. The DNA read from the CDR3 is TGCACCTGCAGTGCAGATTCCAGGGATAATTCGCCC. The chain carries TRBV1 and TRBJ1-6; D is perhaps TRBD1 (5 bases). Sequencing ends 3 residues short of the CDR3 end; the germline J gene provides the rest. TRBJ1-6 carries the ORF label, with uncertain function. This CDR3 has 15 residues. Between the trimmed V and J ends, which lost 0 bases and 5 bases, there was a span of 8 bases. The germline V gene encodes CDR1 NSQYPW and CDR2 LRSPGD (reference sequence).

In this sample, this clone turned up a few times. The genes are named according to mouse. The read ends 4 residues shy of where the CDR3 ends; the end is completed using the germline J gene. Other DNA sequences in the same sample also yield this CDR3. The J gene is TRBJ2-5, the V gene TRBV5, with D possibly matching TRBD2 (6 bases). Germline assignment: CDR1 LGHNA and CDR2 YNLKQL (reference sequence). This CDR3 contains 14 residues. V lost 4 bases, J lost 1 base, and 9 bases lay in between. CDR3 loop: CASSPGGYQDTQYF. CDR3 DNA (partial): TGTGCCAGCAGCCCGGGGGGATACCAAGAC.

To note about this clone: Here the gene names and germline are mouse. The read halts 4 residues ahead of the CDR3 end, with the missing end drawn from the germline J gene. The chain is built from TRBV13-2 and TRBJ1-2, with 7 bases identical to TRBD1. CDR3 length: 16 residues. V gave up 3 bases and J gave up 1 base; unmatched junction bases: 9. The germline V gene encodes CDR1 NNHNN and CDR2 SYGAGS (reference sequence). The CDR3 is CASGADSGTVNSDYTF. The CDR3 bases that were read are TGTGCCAGCGGTGCCGACTCCGGGACAGTAAACTCC.

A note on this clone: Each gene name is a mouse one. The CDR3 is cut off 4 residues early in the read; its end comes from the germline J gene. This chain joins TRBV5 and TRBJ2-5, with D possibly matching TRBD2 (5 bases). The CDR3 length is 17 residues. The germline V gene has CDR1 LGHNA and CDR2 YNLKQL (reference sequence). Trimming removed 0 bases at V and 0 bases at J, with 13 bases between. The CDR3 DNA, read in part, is TGTGCCAGCAGCCAAGATCTCGCTGGGTTTAACCAAGAC. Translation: CASSQDLAGFNQD. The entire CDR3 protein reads CASSQDLAGFNQDTQYF.

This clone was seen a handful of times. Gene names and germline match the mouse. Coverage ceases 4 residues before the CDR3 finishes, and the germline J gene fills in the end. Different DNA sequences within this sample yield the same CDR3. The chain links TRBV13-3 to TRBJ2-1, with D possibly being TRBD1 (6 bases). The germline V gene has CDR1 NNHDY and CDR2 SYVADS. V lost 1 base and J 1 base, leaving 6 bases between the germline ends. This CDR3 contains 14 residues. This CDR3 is CASSDQGNYAEQFF. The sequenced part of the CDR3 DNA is TGTGCCAGCAGTGATCAGGGGAACTATGCT.

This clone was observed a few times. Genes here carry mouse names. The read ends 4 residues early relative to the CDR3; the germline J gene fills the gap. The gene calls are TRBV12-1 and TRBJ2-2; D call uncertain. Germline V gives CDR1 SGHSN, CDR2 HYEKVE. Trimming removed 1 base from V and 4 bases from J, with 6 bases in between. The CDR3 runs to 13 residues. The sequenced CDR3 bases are TGTGCCAGCTCTCTAGGGTTCACCGGG. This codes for CASSLGFTG. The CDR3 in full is CASSLGFTGQLYF.